A selection of T cell receptor beta chains follows, all from one sample in a study of blood T cell repertoires in COVID-19. TCRdb's copy holds only in-frame clones and misses some; the assay was immunoSEQ multiplex PCR. In the table there are a few hundred thousand clones, roughly 84% of which are singletons. Sequenced material: peripheral blood. These receptors all stem from a woman aged 18-29 years with acute or convalescent COVID-19. CDR3s include the opening cysteine and the closing phenylalanine or tryptophan. The D gene is left open where the match is weak. Clone size is shown for a subset of rows, as once, few, many or a class of expanded clone.

size | J | V | D | length | CDR3 | DNA
. | TRBJ1-2 | TRBV12-3/TRBV12-4 | TRBD1 | 13 | CASSPGTDSGYTF | TGTGCCAGCAGTCCGGGGACAGATAGTGGCTACACCTTC
. | TRBJ1-6 | TRBV18 | . | 15 | CASSPRQADNSPLHF | TGTGCCAGCTCACCAAGACAGGCGGATAATTCACCCCTCCACTTT
. | TRBJ2-2 | TRBV5-1 | . | 14 | CASSLDGGAGELFF | TGCGCCAGCAGCTTAGACGGAGGCGCCGGGGAGCTGTTTTTT
. | TRBJ1-1 | TRBV28 | . | 14 | CASRPFGQKTEAFF | TGTGCCAGCAGACCATTCGGACAGAAAACCGAAGCTTTCTTT
. | TRBJ2-1 | TRBV11-2 | . | 15 | CASSFRDSNLGEQFF | TGTGCCAGCAGTTTCCGGGACTCCAATTTGGGTGAGCAGTTCTTC
. | TRBJ2-2 | TRBV6-6 | . | 16 | CASSYRRTDITGELFF | TGTGCCAGCAGTTATCGAAGGACAGACATCACCGGGGAGCTGTTTTTT
. | TRBJ2-7 | TRBV6-6 | TRBD1 | 14 | CASRGLRQGIEQYF | TGTGCCAGCAGGGGCTTAAGACAGGGGATCGAGCAGTACTTC
. | TRBJ2-7 | TRBV11-2 | TRBD2 | 15 | CASSTKAGDTYEQYF | TGTGCCAGCAGCACAAAAGCGGGAGATACCTACGAGCAGTACTTC
. | TRBJ2-2 | TRBV3-1/TRBV3-2 | . | 16 | CASSRSDRIPTGELFF | TGTGCCAGCAGCCGTTCCGACAGAATCCCCACCGGGGAGCTGTTTTTT
. | TRBJ2-3 | TRBV5-1 | TRBD2 | 16 | CASSLIAGGSTDTQYF | TGCGCCAGCAGCTTGATAGCGGGAGGGAGCACAGATACGCAGTATTTT
. | TRBJ1-4 | TRBV3-1/TRBV3-2 | . | 16 | CASSQVSGATNEKLFF | TGTGCCAGCAGCCAAGTATCGGGTGCAACTAATGAAAAACTGTTTTTT
. | TRBJ2-2 | TRBV11-2 | TRBD1 | 16 | CASSPTGTVNTGELFF | TGTGCCAGCAGCCCTACCGGGACAGTAAACACCGGGGAGCTGTTTTTT
once | TRBJ1-3 | TRBV7-2 | TRBD1 | 16 | CASSSGQGSRGNTIYF | TGTGCCAGCAGCTCGGGACAGGGGTCTAGAGGAAACACCATATATTTT
. | TRBJ2-7 | TRBV14 | TRBD2 | 16 | CASSRGLAGGLSEQYF | TGTGCCAGCAGCCGCGGACTAGCGGGAGGACTGTCCGAGCAGTACTTC
. | TRBJ2-1 | TRBV4-1 | . | 12 | CASSQDSVQQFF | TGCGCCAGCAGCCAAGACTCGGTTCAGCAGTTCTTC
. | TRBJ1-5 | TRBV30 | TRBD1 | 15 | CAWRTQGISNQPQHF | TGTGCCTGGAGGACACAGGGGATTAGCAATCAGCCCCAGCATTTT
. | TRBJ2-5 | TRBV5-1 | . | 14 | CASSLVAVQETQYF | TGCGCCAGCAGCTTGGTGGCAGTCCAAGAGACCCAGTACTTC
. | TRBJ1-3 | TRBV7-3 | . | 16 | CASSKDSGISGNTIYF | TGTGCCAGCAGCAAGGACAGTGGGATCTCTGGAAACACCATATATTTT
medium-sized | TRBJ1-6 | TRBV18 | . | 17 | CASSPSLSGGFNSPLHF | TGTGCCAGCTCACCATCCCTTTCGGGGGGGTTTAATTCACCCCTCCACTTT
. | TRBJ2-3 | TRBV19 | TRBD1 | 16 | CASSMWGQGAPDTQYF | TGTGCCAGTAGTATGTGGGGACAGGGGGCCCCAGATACGCAGTATTTT
. | TRBJ2-6 | TRBV27 | TRBD2 | 15 | CASSLAGAGANVLTF | TGTGCCAGCAGCCTAGCGGGAGCTGGGGCCAACGTCCTGACTTTC
. | TRBJ1-2 | TRBV7-2 | . | 13 | CASSLYSGDGYTF | TGTGCCAGCAGCTTATATTCTGGAGACGGCTACACCTTC
few | TRBJ1-1 | TRBV10-3 | . | 15 | CAISESPGSNTEAFF | TGTGCCATCAGTGAGTCTCCAGGGTCGAACACTGAAGCTTTCTTT
. | TRBJ2-3 | TRBV4-3 | . | 17 | CASSQESAREFADTQYF | TGCGCCAGCAGCCAAGAATCAGCGAGGGAGTTCGCAGATACGCAGTATTTT
. | TRBJ1-1 | TRBV28 | . | 13 | CASFVEMNTEAFF | TGTGCCAGTTTCGTGGAGATGAACACTGAAGCTTTCTTT
. | TRBJ2-1 | TRBV11-2 | TRBD2 | 14 | CASIGGLAGEEQFF | TGTGCCAGCATTGGTGGACTAGCGGGAGAAGAGCAGTTCTTC
many | TRBJ1-1 | TRBV30 | . | 13 | CAFEGGLNTEAFF | TGTGCCTTTGAGGGAGGATTGAACACTGAAGCTTTCTTT
. | TRBJ1-2 | TRBV25-1 | . | 14 | CASSEFEENYGYTF | TGTGCCAGCAGTGAATTTGAGGAAAACTATGGCTACACCTTC
. | TRBJ2-7 | TRBV3-1/TRBV3-2 | . | 18 | CASSQLMIRRGPVYEQYF | TGTGCCAGCAGCCAACTAATGATTCGGCGAGGCCCTGTATACGAGCAGTACTTC
. | TRBJ2-7 | TRBV6-6 | TRBD1 | 16 | CASSSPTGATTYEQYF | TGTGCCAGCAGTTCCCCGACAGGGGCAACCACCTACGAGCAGTACTTC
. | TRBJ2-5 | TRBV11-1 | TRBD2 | 16 | CASSLVGLTRGETQYF | TGTGCCAGCAGCTTAGTGGGATTAACGCGGGGGGAGACCCAGTACTTC
. | TRBJ2-3 | TRBV19 | . | 16 | CASSSPRLDSTDTQYF | TGTGCCAGTAGTTCCCCCAGACTAGATAGCACAGATACGCAGTATTTT
. | TRBJ2-7 | TRBV10-1 | TRBD1 | 15 | CASSVNQGVSYEQYF | TGCGCCAGCAGTGTAAACCAGGGGGTTTCCTACGAGCAGTACTTC
few | TRBJ2-1 | TRBV24-1 | . | 16 | CATSDLRTTPGNEQFF | TGTGCCACCAGTGATTTGCGGACTACCCCGGGGAATGAGCAGTTCTTC
few | TRBJ1-6 | TRBV6-5 | TRBD1 | 13 | CASGTGVYSPLHF | TGTGCCAGCGGGACAGGGGTCTATTCACCCCTCCACTTT
. | TRBJ1-2 | TRBV3-1/TRBV3-2 | . | 13 | CASSQAQGYGYTF | TGTGCCAGCAGCCAAGCCCAGGGCTATGGCTACACCTTC
few | TRBJ2-1 | TRBV7-8 | TRBD1 | 19 | CASSLGGTGFGLGGSEQFF | TGTGCCAGCAGCTTAGGAGGGACAGGGTTCGGTCTGGGAGGCAGTGAGCAGTTCTTC
. | TRBJ1-1 | TRBV28 | TRBD1 | 14 | CASRNTGVGTEAFF | TGTGCCAGCAGAAACACAGGGGTGGGCACTGAAGCTTTCTTT
. | TRBJ1-1 | TRBV28 | TRBD1 | 16 | CASSWDRDRPNTEAFF | TGTGCCAGCAGTTGGGACAGGGACAGGCCGAACACTGAAGCTTTCTTT
. | TRBJ1-4 | TRBV28 | . | 11 | CASRGGSELFF | TGTGCCAGCAGGGGGGGTAGTGAATTGTTTTTT
. | TRBJ2-7 | TRBV5-4 | . | 14 | CASSFGTRTYEQYF | TGTGCCAGCAGCTTCGGGACAAGGACCTACGAGCAGTACTTC
. | TRBJ2-7 | TRBV28 | TRBD2 | 13 | CASRKGLVGEQYF | TGTGCCAGCAGAAAGGGACTAGTGGGGGAGCAGTACTTC
. | TRBJ2-1 | TRBV27 | TRBD2 | 16 | CASSLSVSGEDDEQFF | TGTGCCAGCAGTTTATCGGTTAGCGGGGAAGATGATGAGCAGTTCTTC
. | TRBJ1-1 | TRBV30 | TRBD1 | 13 | CAWSGRTGEKAFF | TGTGCCTGGAGTGGCCGGACAGGGGAGAAAGCTTTCTTT
many | TRBJ1-1 | TRBV5-6 | . | 15 | CASSLARVTSSEAFF | TGTGCCAGCAGCTTGGCTCGGGTTACGAGTTCTGAAGCTTTCTTT
. | TRBJ2-1 | TRBV6-4 | TRBD2 | 15 | CASSDGTSGYNEQFF | TGTGCCAGCAGTGACGGGACTAGCGGGTACAATGAGCAGTTCTTC
. | TRBJ2-1 | TRBV20-1 | . | 14 | CSASVLAAYNEQFF | TGCAGTGCTAGTGTGCTAGCTGCCTACAATGAGCAGTTCTTC
few | TRBJ2-2 | TRBV19 | . | 15 | CASSIPAGGAGELFF | TGTGCCAGTAGTATCCCCGCAGGAGGGGCCGGGGAGCTGTTTTTT
. | TRBJ2-3 | TRBV9 | . | 15 | CASSPRLGSTDTQYF | TGTGCCAGCAGCCCCCGACTAGGGAGCACAGATACGCAGTATTTT
. | TRBJ2-1 | TRBV19 | TRBD2 | 14 | CASSRLAGGDEQFF | TGTGCCAGTAGCCGACTAGCGGGGGGCGATGAGCAGTTCTTC
. | TRBJ1-2 | TRBV18 | . | 12 | CASADGEYGYTF | TGTGCCAGCGCCGACGGAGAGTATGGCTACACCTTC
. | TRBJ1-4 | TRBV9 | . | 13 | CASSVESGLPLFF | TGTGCCAGCAGCGTAGAGTCGGGTTTGCCGCTGTTTTTT
. | TRBJ2-2 | TRBV4-3 | . | 15 | CASSRADLDTGELFF | TGCGCCAGCAGCCGCGCGGATCTGGACACCGGGGAGCTGTTTTTT
. | TRBJ2-7 | TRBV18 | TRBD2 | 14 | CASSLGGSSYEQYF | TGTGCCAGCTCACTGGGCGGGAGCTCCTACGAGCAGTACTTC
. | TRBJ2-1 | TRBV4-2 | TRBD1 | 16 | CASSQEGQGANNEQFF | TGTGCCAGCAGCCAAGAAGGCCAGGGGGCCAACAATGAGCAGTTCTTC
. | TRBJ2-6 | TRBV7-9 | . | 16 | CASSLAPHSGANVLTF | TGTGCCAGCAGCTTAGCCCCACATTCAGGGGCCAACGTCCTGACTTTC
. | TRBJ2-7 | TRBV6-2/TRBV6-3 | . | 14 | CASSLEGARYEQYF | TGTGCCAGCAGTTTGGAGGGGGCGCGGTACGAGCAGTACTTC
few | TRBJ2-7 | TRBV11-1 | . | 14 | CASSLHEGRYEQYF | TGTGCCAGCAGCTTGCACGAGGGGAGGTACGAGCAGTACTTC
. | TRBJ1-5 | TRBV5-8 | . | 15 | CASSFGVGNGQPQHF | TGTGCCAGCAGCTTCGGAGTCGGGAACGGTCAGCCCCAGCATTTT
. | TRBJ1-3 | TRBV24-1 | . | 16 | CATSDDDGSAGNTIYF | TGTGCCACCAGTGATGACGATGGGAGCGCTGGAAACACCATATATTTT